This entry lists 14 T cell receptor beta chains sequenced from one sample in a study of cytomegalovirus exposure and HLA in healthy donors. Libraries were prepared by immunoSEQ multiplex PCR; TCRdb keeps only in-frame clonotypes and omits some of them. The data hold 220,000 or so clones, with 70% to 90% observed a single time. The sample comprised PBMCs. The receptors derive from a woman aged 18-29 years in good health and CMV-seronegative.

In this sample, this clone turned up a few times. The V gene is TRBV4-2, the J gene TRBJ1-6; 11 bases line up with TRBD1. J gave up 10 bases and V 3 bases, and 5 bases lay outside the gene matches. CDR1 is LGHNA and CDR2 is YNFKEQ in the germline V gene. The CDR3 contains 15 residues. The DNA for the CDR3 is TGTGCCAGCAGCCAGCCCGGGACAGGGGGATCACCCCTCCACTTT. Amino acid sequence: CASSQPGTGGSPLHF.

This clone has just a few counts. The J gene is TRBJ2-6, the V gene TRBV18; D gene ambiguous. The V end lost 0 bases, the J end lost 4 bases, and 7 bases lay between the germline ends. CDR1 and CDR2 from the germline V gene are KGHSH and LQKENI. The CDR3 runs 15 residues. CDR3 nucleotide sequence: TGTGCCAGCTCACCACCGACTGGAGGGGCCAACGTCCTGACTTTC. Protein: CASSPPTGGANVLTF.

This clone appeared a few times. One end of the junction fails to match germline, which may point to a read error. The V and J genes are TRBV7-9 and TRBJ1-2; 8 bases align to TRBD1. The CDR3 has 13 residues. The germline V gene has CDR1 SEHNR and CDR2 FQNEAQ (reference sequence). The CDR3 protein is CASSPLQGVAFAF. In nucleotides, the CDR3 is TGTGCCAGCAGCCCATTACAGGGGGTGGCTTTCGCCTTC.

The genes are TRBV25-1 and TRBJ1-1, with 8 positions matching TRBD1. The CDR3 is made up of 16 amino acids. V gave up 4 bases and J gave up 1 base; unmatched junction bases: 8. Germline V CDR1 and CDR2: MGHDK, SYGVNS. The CDR3 sequence is CASSAASGTGNTEAFF. In DNA, the CDR3 is TGTGCCAGCAGTGCCGCTTCCGGGACAGGGAACACTGAAGCTTTCTTT.

This rearrangement joins TRBV29-1 to TRBJ1-1, with a tentative D call TRBD1 (6 bases). Germline assignment: CDR1 SQVTM and CDR2 ANQGSEA. The V gene lost 5 bases and the J gene lost 3 bases, with 16 bases spanning the gap. CDR3 size: 14 residues. Here the CDR3 DNA reads TGCAGCGTTTCAACACCCGGGGGCTACACTGAAGCTTTCTTT. Residues: CSVSTPGGYTEAFF.

The CDR3 here is CASEGQGLGYTF. As DNA, the CDR3 is TGTGCCAGCGAGGGACAGGGGCTAGGCTACACCTTC. The chain employs TRBV18 and TRBJ1-2, with 10 bases lining up with TRBD1. Germline V gives CDR1 KGHSH, CDR2 LQKENI. This CDR3 region has 12 residues. V lost 8 bases, J lost 8 bases, and 5 bases stayed unmatched.

V usage is TRBV18 and J usage is TRBJ2-3; D is perhaps TRBD1 (6 bases). The CDR3 is 14 residues long. The germline gives CDR1 KGHSH, CDR2 LQKENI. The V and J ends lost 6 bases and 6 bases respectively, with 16 bases between them. The CDR3 loop is CASSQAGERDTQYF. For the CDR3, the DNA is TGTGCCAGCTCCCAGGCAGGGGAGCGGGATACGCAGTATTTT.

The chain uses TRBV14 and TRBJ2-3; 8 bases align to TRBD2. This CDR3 region has 15 residues. V was pared by 1 base and J by 4 bases, with 4 bases of the junction left unmatched. Germline lookup yields CDR1 SGHDN and CDR2 FVKESK. CDR3 sequence (DNA): TGTGCCAGCAGCCAAGGGACTAGCAGCTCAGATACGCAGTATTTT. Translated, it gives CASSQGTSSSDTQYF.

The sample holds one count of this clone. The V gene is TRBV2, the J gene TRBJ2-7, with D unresolved. CDR3 length: 13 residues. CDR1 and CDR2 (germline): SNHLY, FYNNEI. With 9 bases removed from V and 0 bases from J, the gap between germline ends came to 12 bases. The CDR3 DNA follows: TGTGCCAGTACGAAACAGAGCTCCTACGAGCAGTACTTC. This codes for CASTKQSSYEQYF.

The chain is built from TRBV6-6 and TRBJ1-6; D is uncertain. V was trimmed by 7 bases and J by 6 bases, leaving 13 bases between them. The CDR3 runs to 14 residues. CDR1 is MNHNY and CDR2 is SVGAGI in the germline V gene (reference sequence). The chain's CDR3 is CASTNPGSNSPLHF. CDR3 coding DNA: TGTGCCAGCACCAACCCGGGTTCTAATTCACCCCTCCACTTT.

The chain is built from TRBV5-1 and TRBJ1-2; a weak D match, TRBD1 (5 bases). The germline CDR1 and CDR2 sequences are SGHRS and YFSETQ. V was pared by 4 bases and J by 1 base, with 11 bases between. This CDR3 comprises 14 residues. The CDR3 nucleotides read TGCGCCAGCAGCGGGGACGGCCGTAACTATGGCTACACCTTC. As protein: CASSGDGRNYGYTF.

The rearrangement joins TRBV4-2 to TRBJ2-1; D remains unclear. There are 17 residues in the CDR3. Germline CDR1 is LGHNA and CDR2 is YNFKEQ. Deletions cut 0 bases from V and 0 bases from J, with 12 bases between. The CDR3 DNA reads TGTGCCAGCAGCCAAGACCCTGGATCAGCCTCCTACAATGAGCAGTTCTTC. The encoded protein is CASSQDPGSASYNEQFF.

The CDR3 region has the DNA TGTGCCACCAGGTCCCGGGAAGGGTACACTGAAGCTTTCTTT. Translated, it gives CATRSREGYTEAFF. This chain uses TRBV15 with TRBJ1-1; unclear D gene. Germline V gene sequence: CDR1 LNHNV, CDR2 YYDKDF (reference sequence). Trimming cost V 6 bases and J 3 bases, with 14 bases left between them. The CDR3 spans 14 residues. Combining the CDR3 with reference TRBV15 and TRBJ1-1 gives the whole variable domain DAMVIQNPRYQVTQFGKPVTLSCSQTLNHNVMYWYQQKSSQAPKLLFHYYDKDFNNEADTPDNFQSRRPNTSFCFLDIRSPGLGDTAMYLCATRSREGYTEAFFGQGTRLTVV.

The V call is TRBV30, the J call TRBJ2-2; no definite D call. The CDR3 is 12 residues long. CDR1 and CDR2 from the germline V gene are GTSNPN and SVGIG (reference sequence). Trimming removed 4 bases from V and 3 bases from J, with 6 bases in between. In DNA form, the CDR3 reads TGTGCCTGGACCCCCCACACCGGGGAGCTGTTTTTT. Its protein is CAWTPHTGELFF.